These 20 T cell receptor beta chains came from one sample sequenced in a study of shared clonotypes between healthy human individuals. Selected positively for CCR7 and CD45RO-negative, naive CD8 cells excluded terminally differentiated effector memory CD45RA+ cells. The protocol was immunoSEQ multiplex PCR, while the TCRdb copy is restricted to in-frame clones and leaves out a portion. The data contain about 2 million clones, approximately 95% of them singletons. Sequenced material: naive CD8+ T cells sorted from blood. Every receptor here comes from a man between 18 and 35 years old in good health.

This rearrangement joins TRBV4-1 to TRBJ1-2; 9 bases line up with TRBD1. V lost 2 bases and J lost 4; bases outside the gene matches: 8. Per the germline V gene, CDR1 is MGHRA and CDR2 is YSYEKL. This CDR3 has 16 residues. The CDR3 DNA reads TGCGCCAGCAGCCAATCCACAGGGGGCTACAGCTATGGCTACACCTTC. Translating it yields CASSQSTGGYSYGYTF.

The chain has TRBV25-1 and TRBJ2-1; 7 bases fit TRBD2. This CDR3 comprises 15 residues. Germline assignment: CDR1 MGHDK and CDR2 SYGVNS. The V and J ends lost 5 bases and 0 bases, in that order; junction bases with no gene match: 4. CDR3 coding DNA: TGTGCCAGCAGTAGCGGGGCAAGCTCCTACAATGAGCAGTTCTTC. This translates into CASSSGASSYNEQFF. The full variable domain, rest sourced from reference TRBV25-1 and TRBJ2-1, is EADIYQTPRYLVIGTGKKITLECSQTMGHDKMYWYQQDPGMELHLIHYSYGVNSTEKGDLSSESTVSRIRTEHFPLTLESARPSHTSQYLCASSSGASSYNEQFFGPGTRLTVL.

This clone has only one observation. The chain couples TRBV27 to TRBJ2-1, with 9 bases that match TRBD2. J lost 3 bases, V lost 5 bases, and 2 bases had no gene match. This CDR3 comprises 14 residues. In germline, CDR1 is MNHEY, CDR2 SMNVEV (reference sequence). The CDR3, as DNA: TGTGCCAGCAGTCCTAGCGGGGTCTACAATGAGCAGTTCTTC. It is translated as CASSPSGVYNEQFF.

The chain has TRBV27 and TRBJ2-3; D is perhaps TRBD1 (6 bases). Trimming pared 5 bases from V and 1 base from J, leaving 22 bases between. This CDR3 contains 18 residues. Germline CDR1 is MNHEY and CDR2 is SMNVEV (reference sequence). CDR3 sequence: CASSPPGTPLRGTDTQYF. Here the CDR3 DNA reads TGTGCCAGCAGTCCCCCCGGGACACCCCTACGGGGCACAGATACGCAGTATTTT.

The chain is built from TRBV30 and TRBJ1-5; D unclear. The CDR3 loop spans 13 amino acids. Germline V gives CDR1 GTSNPN, CDR2 SVGIG (reference sequence). V dropped 0 bases and J dropped 3 bases, with 6 bases sitting between them. CDR3 DNA: TGTGCCTGGAGTGTAGAGGACAATCAGCCCCAGCATTTT. This codes for CAWSVEDNQPQHF. Full variable domain (rest looked up from reference TRBV30 and TRBJ1-5): SQTIHQWPATLVQPVGSPLSLECTVEGTSNPNLYWYRQAAGRGLQLLFYSVGIGQISSEVPQNLSASRPQDRQFILSSKKLLLSDSGFYLCAWSVEDNQPQHFGDGTRLSIL.

The gene calls are TRBV6-5 and TRBJ2-1, with D perhaps TRBD1 (6 bases). Trimming removed 2 bases at V and 10 bases at J, with 15 bases between. This CDR3 region has 14 residues. Germline V gives CDR1 MNHEY, CDR2 SVGAGI. This CDR3 is CASSYMDSPWEQFF. For the CDR3, the DNA is TGTGCCAGCAGTTACATGGACAGCCCGTGGGAGCAGTTCTTC.

This chain joins TRBV5-1 and TRBJ2-7, with D tentatively TRBD2 (6 bases). Germline CDR1 is SGHRS and CDR2 is YFSETQ. Trimming stripped 8 bases from V and 2 bases from J, with 26 bases between. The CDR3 sequence is 17 residues long. The DNA for the CDR3 is TGCGCCAGAAGTTGGGGGATAGCGGCAGGAGATGCCTACGAGCAGTACTTC. Translated: CARSWGIAAGDAYEQYF. The complete variable domain, with remaining parts taken from reference TRBV5-1 and TRBJ2-7, reads KAGVTQTPRYLIKTRGQQVTLSCSPISGHRSVSWYQQTPGQGLQFLFEYFSETQRNKGNFPGRFSGRQFSNSRSEMNVSTLELGDSALYLCARSWGIAAGDAYEQYFGPGTRLTVT.

A remark on this clone: Other DNA sequences from this sample encode an identical CDR3 as well. The gene calls are TRBV27 and TRBJ1-2; TRBD1 is a possible D gene (5 bases). V dropped 4 bases and J dropped 7 bases, with 13 bases sitting between them. Per germline, CDR1 MNHEY and CDR2 SMNVEV (reference sequence). There are 13 residues in the CDR3. CDR3 bases: TGTGCCAGCAGTTACGGTACAGGATCTGGCTACACCTTC. Amino acids: CASSYGTGSGYTF.

This chain links TRBV30 with TRBJ2-1; TRBD2 matches at 7 bases. The ends lost 4 bases at V and 4 bases at J; junction bases unmatched: 10. CDR3 size: 15 residues. Looked up from germline, CDR1 is GTSNPN and CDR2 is SVGIG (reference sequence). CDR3 DNA sequence: TGTGCCTGGACTAGTAGAGCGGGAAGGTACAATGAGCAGTTCTTC. It is translated as CAWTSRAGRYNEQFF.

Concerning this clone: Other DNA sequences in this specimen translate into the identical CDR3. This chain joins TRBV6-5 and TRBJ2-1; D unresolved. CDR3 size: 12 residues. The V gene's germline CDR1 is MNHEY and CDR2 SVGAGI. The V end lost 2 bases, the J end lost 6 bases, and 5 bases lay between the germline ends. The CDR3 DNA is TGTGCCAGCAGTTACGGCGGCAATGAGCAGTTCTTC. It yields the protein CASSYGGNEQFF.

The V call is TRBV15, the J call TRBJ2-7; no firm D call. The V gene's germline CDR1 is LNHNV and CDR2 YYDKDF (reference sequence). The CDR3 is 17 residues long. Deletions cut 0 bases from V and 0 bases from J, with 15 bases between. The CDR3 spells CATSREGQGSASYEQYF. CDR3 nucleotides: TGTGCCACCAGCAGAGAAGGGCAAGGGTCGGCCTCCTACGAGCAGTACTTC.

The chain is built from TRBV19 and TRBJ2-3; D unclear. CDR3 length: 14 amino acids. Between the trimmed V and J ends, which lost 3 bases and 1 base, there was a span of 8 bases. Germline V CDR1 and CDR2: LNHDA, SQIVND (reference sequence). The CDR3 DNA is TGTGCCAGTAGTATCGGGCTAGGCACAGATACGCAGTATTTT. Amino acids: CASSIGLGTDTQYF.

The gene calls are TRBV5-4 and TRBJ2-3; D possibly corresponds to TRBD2 (6 bases). Trimming removed 0 bases at V and 2 bases at J, with 19 bases between. The CDR3 consists of 18 residues. The germline gives CDR1 SGHNT, CDR2 YYREEE (reference sequence). The CDR3 region is CASSLGGIKGLYTDTQYF. The DNA of the CDR3 is TGTGCCAGCAGCTTGGGGGGGATAAAGGGACTCTACACAGATACGCAGTATTTT.

To note about this clone: Different DNA sequences within this sample yield the same CDR3. The chain recombines TRBV30 with TRBJ1-1, with no clear D. Between the trimmed V and J ends, which lost 0 bases and 6 bases, there was a span of 5 bases. The CDR3 is made up of 11 amino acids. Germline V gene lookup returns CDR1 GTSNPN and CDR2 SVGIG (reference sequence). CDR3 in DNA: TGTGCCTGGAGTGTTGGGGCTGAAGCTTTCTTT. It codes for CAWSVGAEAFF.

The J gene is TRBJ2-7, the V gene TRBV29-1, with 10 nucleotides matching TRBD1. CDR1 SQVTM and CDR2 ANQGSEA come from the germline V gene. V trimming: 6 bases; J trimming: 4 bases; junction bases outside the gene matches: 9. The CDR3 is 14 amino acids. DNA of the CDR3: TGCAGCGTCGACCCGGGACAGGGGAGGTACGAGCAGTACTTC. Residues: CSVDPGQGRYEQYF.

The chain uses TRBV7-2 and TRBJ2-1; D gene uncertain. The germline gives CDR1 SGHTA, CDR2 FQGNSA. The CDR3 length is 17 residues. V dropped 5 bases and J dropped 7 bases, with 24 bases sitting between them. CDR3 protein: CASSPDLIPLSWNEQFF. For the CDR3, the DNA is TGTGCCAGCAGCCCGGACCTTATTCCGTTGTCTTGGAATGAGCAGTTCTTC. The full variable domain, its missing parts supplied by reference TRBV7-2 and TRBJ2-1, is GAGVSQSPSNKVTEKGKDVELRCDPISGHTALYWYRQSLGQGLEFLIYFQGNSAPDKSGLPSDRFSAERTGGSVSTLTIQRTQQEDSAVYLCASSPDLIPLSWNEQFFGPGTRLTVL.

This rearrangement joins TRBV2 to TRBJ1-5; no clear D gene. CDR1 SNHLY and CDR2 FYNNEI come from the germline V gene. Trimming pared 3 bases from V and 0 bases from J, leaving 6 bases between. The CDR3 sequence is 14 residues long. The CDR3 nucleotides are TGTGCCAGCAGTGACGGATATAGCAATCAGCCCCAGCATTTT. Translated, it gives CASSDGYSNQPQHF.

V is TRBV11-2 and J is TRBJ1-3; no reliable D call. The CDR3 extends over 14 amino acids. The V and J ends lost 5 bases and 0 bases respectively, with 8 bases between them. Germline V gene lookup returns CDR1 SGHAT and CDR2 FQNNGV. CDR3: CASSPASSGNTIYF. CDR3 DNA: TGTGCCAGCAGCCCAGCGAGCTCTGGAAACACCATATATTTT.

This rearrangement joins TRBV23-1 to TRBJ1-4; TRBD1 might be the D (5 bases). TRBV23-1 is flagged as an ORF with uncertain function. The CDR3 totals 16 residues. The V end lost 4 bases, the J end lost 0 bases, and 12 bases lay between the germline ends. CDR3 coding DNA: TGCGCCAGCAGTCCGGGACTGTGGGCAACTAATGAAAAACTGTTTTTT. Protein: CASSPGLWATNEKLFF.

The chain combines TRBV5-6 with TRBJ2-7; 8 bases are shared with TRBD1. There are 16 residues in the CDR3. V shed 0 bases, J shed 2 bases, and the junction held 7 bases outside the gene matches. Germline CDR1 and CDR2: SGHDT and YYEEEE. The CDR3 region has the DNA TGTGCCAGCAGCTTGGTCCTTACGGGACAGGCCTACGAGCAGTACTTC. The encoded protein is CASSLVLTGQAYEQYF.